Detailed here is one TCR beta chain. Its specific antigen is unknown. No clone much larger than this one lies a single base away; base qualities are absent. Libraries came from 5' RACE. The run used an Illumina HiSeq 2000. A universal primer binding site was introduced by template switching, and a unique molecular identifier was present in the final cDNA, enabling accurate counting of TCR cDNA molecules. First-strand cDNA for TCR alpha and beta chains was synthesized from specific primers in the conserved constant-segment region. To control for contamination, each cDNA library was double barcoded with a SMART-Mk sample barcode plus Illumina barcodes. TruSeq adapter sequences, together with Illumina sample barcodes, were added in two successive PCR steps. Sequencing of the TCR alpha and beta cDNA libraries was done on the Illumina HiSeq platform using custom primers. As for the authors' bioinformatics: MiGEC processed the raw reads to extract unique molecular identifiers, while MiXCR was used to determine the CDR3 positions. For each individual, recombination models were inferred using an EM algorithm with the repgenHMM and IGoR tools. The analysis of shared clonotypes was done with the tcR package in R, with sharing normalized by the product of cloneset sizes. Out-of-frame nonproductive sequences were analyzed to study raw recombination free of thymic and clonal selection effects. TCRdb itself trimmed the public reads at Q25 with fastp, ran MiXCR and retained productive beta chains. Identical CDR3 proteins give one entry, which carries the most common genes and DNA. The authors' filters were not applied to this entry. For this sample the table gives fewer than 900,000 distinct CDR3 sequences, of which 15% to 20% were detected only once. Around 14% of the sample comes from the top ten.

CDR1 and CDR2 were assigned from the germline V gene as SGHAT and FQNNGV. V is cut by 11 bases and J by 0 bases, and the space between the germline ends is 13 bases. The CDR3, cysteine through phenylalanine, is 13 amino acids long. Only CDR3 DNA is held: 39 bases, read in frame from base 1. All donors were healthy Caucasians. Three pairs of female monozygotic twins, all aged about 18 to 30 years, made up the twin cohort. Peripheral blood mononuclear cells were used as the source from which RNA for TCR libraries was isolated. This specimen belongs to a study of identical twins (TCRdb year 2016). Context from the whole study: The study deep-sequenced TCR alpha and beta repertoires from monozygotic twins, unrelated adults of various ages and cord blood to test whether fetal clonotypes persist. To rule out contamination, replicate twin experiments were performed at different times with different library preparation protocols. Overall study results and their limits: Compared with coincidental sharing between unrelated individuals, out-of-frame TCR alpha sequences shared between twins showed an excess of sequences with low generation probability. Invariant T cells such as MAIT and iNKT could partly confound zero-insertion analyses, although diverse VJ usage argued against such confounding for most clonotypes. Because the same donors could not be followed over many years, the conclusions depended on cross-sectional statistical analysis. In monozygotic twins, out-of-frame TCR alpha sharing was systematically underestimated by recombination models, although the models agreed with sharing between unrelated individuals. Abundant cord blood beta clonotypes carried fewer insertions; young adult naive repertoires showed a weaker similar trend, while memory repertoires showed none. The excess sharing between twins in beta out-of-frame sequences was weaker because fewer shared sequences reduced the signal-to-noise ratio.

A further study also used this sample, focusing on T cells expressing NK-cell markers. The second publication reports: Three sorted T-cell subsets (CD3+CD56+NKG2C+, CD3+CD56+NKG2C- and CD3+CD56-NKG2C+) from seven to nine donors had their TCR beta-chain repertoires profiled. Of the eight sequenced donors, seven were found to be HCMV-seropositive and one was found to be HCMV-seronegative. To restrict sorting to alphabetaTCR-expressing T cells, an anti-gammadeltaTCR antibody was added in several experiments. In 6 or 7 donors, the dominant CD3+CD56+NKG2C+ clonotypes ranked among the top 10 CD8+ clonotypes, making up roughly 1.0-7.0% of CD8+ T cells. Those dominant clonotypes were again the most abundant among CD3+CD56-NKG2C+ cells in a few donors, at roughly 25-60.1%. It remained unclear whether the expanded NKG2C-expressing T cell clones were specific for HCMV antigens. The eight sequenced donors were randomly selected healthy volunteers, three men and five women. HCMV serostatus was determined by detecting HCMV-specific IgG in serum with a commercial ELISA kit. For several donors, bulk peripheral blood T-cell repertoires were additionally sequenced from unsorted PBMC. Reads were demultiplexed and grouped by UMI with MIGEC, and clonotypes were assembled and quantified with MiTCR. Only TCR cDNA sequences supported by at least two reads were kept to exclude erroneous sequences. The tcR package was used for downstream repertoire analysis, with clonotypes matched between fractions based on CDR3 nucleotide sequence plus V segment. VDJmatch was used to annotate antigen specificity against VDJdb, with one amino acid substitution in CDR3 permitted.

What was sequenced was PBMCs. The receptor was derived from a woman in her late teens or twenties in good health. The sequence joins TRBV11-2 to TRBJ1-1, with the D gene uncertain. This receptor carries the CDR3 CAERDIMNTEAFF. The nucleotide sequence is given as TGTGCCGAGAGAGATATTATGAACACTGAAGCTTTCTTT.